This TCR beta chain was obtained from a study of T cell responses to AZD1222 COVID-19 vaccine. Study conclusions and caveats: Just six people given AZD1222 tested seropositive at baseline. Clonal diversity was possibly underestimated, and white British individuals and females predominated among donors. As reported, nearly half of all spike-specific TCRs target variant regions that are unmutated.

In regard to this clone: Its target is not known.

Pooled samples include second doses given at about 4 or 12 weeks. Some clones are missing from TCRdb's copy, which holds only in-frame ones; the method was immunoSEQ multiplex PCR. The table has about 170,000 clones, roughly 85% seen once. The material was peripheral blood, obtained 28 days after the second AZD1222 dose. This TCR was sampled from an adult who received the AZD1222 COVID-19 vaccine.

The CDR3 is CASSLGREAFF. CDR3 coding DNA: TGCGCCAGCAGCTTGGGCAGGGAAGCTTTCTTT. V is TRBV5-1 and J is TRBJ1-1, with D unclear. V shed 0 bases and J shed 8 bases, with 5 bases lying between them. CDR3 size: 11 residues. CDR1 is SGHRS and CDR2 is YFSETQ in the germline V gene.